The next 18 T cell receptor beta chains were all read from a single sample in a study of T-cell reconstitution after alpha-beta-depleted transplantation in children. Preparation of the TCRbeta library was carried out with unique molecular identifiers. TCRdb analysed the PCR reads with MiXCR anew, one entry per CDR3 protein. Of 600,000 or so distinct CDR3 sequences listed, 23% are singletons. Specimen: PBMCs, mostly from graft donor cells, collected 360 days after TCRalphabeta/CD19-depleted stem cell transplant. Receptors originate from a boy younger than two who had a stem cell transplant for acute myeloid leukemia, so the T cells may come from the graft donor.

The V gene is TRBV6-5, the J gene TRBJ2-7, with a weak D call TRBD2 (5 bases). V gave up 2 bases and J gave up 2 bases, with 10 bases separating them. Germline V gene data show CDR1 as MNHEY and CDR2 as SVGAGI. CDR3 length: 14 residues. CDR3 bases: TGTGCCAGCAGTTACGGCGGGCGACCCTACGAGCAGTACTTC. The encoded protein is CASSYGGRPYEQYF.

There are a few counts of this clonotype. The CDR3 DNA reads as TGTGCCACCAACAGGGGGGAGGACACTGAAGCTTTCTTT. Protein sequence: CATNRGEDTEAFF. The chain recombines TRBV10-3 with TRBJ1-1; 8 nucleotides match TRBD1. Germline-derived CDR1 and CDR2 are ENHRY and SYGVKD. CDR3 length: 13 amino acids. With 10 bases clipped from V and 3 bases from J, the junction kept 7 bases outside the gene matches.

This clonotype showed up many times. The V gene is TRBV20-1, the J gene TRBJ1-6, with TRBD1 matching 7 bases. The CDR3 spans 16 residues. Germline assignment: CDR1 DFQATT and CDR2 SNEGSKA (reference sequence). V gave up 4 bases and J gave up 1 base; unmatched junction bases: 7. The CDR3 DNA is TGCAGTGCTAAGGGGGTACAGGGGTCCTATAATTCACCCCTCCACTTT. Translation: CSAKGVQGSYNSPLHF.

This clonotype was picked up many times. The V and J genes are TRBV4-1 and TRBJ2-1; 13 bases are a match to TRBD2. The CDR3 covers 18 residues. CDR1 is MGHRA and CDR2 is YSYEKL in the germline V gene. Unmatched junction bases numbered 12, after V lost 1 base and J lost 9 bases. CDR3 DNA sequence: TGCGCCAGCAGCCAAGTTTCGTCACTAGCGGGGGGGCGCTTTGAGCAGTTCTTC. It encodes CASSQVSSLAGGRFEQFF.

This clonotype occurred a few times. In DNA, the CDR3 is TGCGCCAGCAGCCAAGATGCGGACGGTGAGCAGTTCTTC. It codes for CASSQDADGEQFF. The chain uses TRBV4-3 and TRBJ2-1; D remains unclear. Trimming removed 0 bases from V and 9 bases from J, with 9 bases in between. This CDR3 contains 13 residues. Germline V CDR1 and CDR2: LGHNA, YSLEER.

The chain carries TRBV20-1 and TRBJ2-3; 7 positions agree with TRBD2. Germline CDR1 and CDR2: DFQATT and SNEGSKA (reference sequence). With V trimmed by 7 bases and J by 2 bases, 9 bases remained unmatched. This CDR3 region has 14 residues. CDR3 in DNA: TGCAGTGGTGGGACTACCCTATTCACAGATACGCAGTATTTT. Its translation: CSGGTTLFTDTQYF.

V and J are TRBV6-5 and TRBJ2-2; 12 nucleotides line up with TRBD1. V was clipped by 2 bases and J by 3 bases; unmatched bases: 7. This CDR3 is 18 amino acids long. The germline V gene encodes CDR1 MNHEY and CDR2 SVGAGI. CDR3 nucleotides: TGTGCCAGCAGTTACCGAACCGGGACAGGGGGCGACACCGGGGAGCTGTTTTTT. It encodes CASSYRTGTGGDTGELFF.

This clonotype came up a few times. The chain has TRBV12-3 or TRBV12-4 and TRBJ2-3; maybe TRBD1 (6 bases). Trimming stripped 6 bases from V and 0 bases from J, with 16 bases between. The CDR3 has 16 residues. CDR3 protein: CASSFGWGRSTDTQYF. The CDR3 bases are TGTGCCAGCAGCTTCGGCTGGGGGCGGAGCACAGATACGCAGTATTTT.

This clonotype was seen a handful of times. V and J are TRBV7-8 and TRBJ1-1; D is ambiguous. Per germline, CDR1 SGHVS and CDR2 FQNEAQ. With 5 bases removed from V and 3 bases from J, the gap between germline ends came to 22 bases. This CDR3 has 17 residues. The CDR3 DNA reads TGTGCCAGCAGCCATTACCCTCGCCGTCGGGGTGACACTGAAGCTTTCTTT. Protein: CASSHYPRRRGDTEAFF.

This clonotype has just a few counts. The chain is built from TRBV20-1 and TRBJ1-6, with 8 bases that match TRBD1. CDR3 length equals 15 residues. Trimming took 0 bases from V and 12 from J; bases not matched to a gene: 10. Germline V gives CDR1 DFQATT, CDR2 SNEGSKA (reference sequence). The CDR3 loop is CSARDTDRGMGPLHF. The CDR3 DNA reads TGCAGTGCTAGAGACACCGACAGGGGAATGGGACCCCTCCACTTT.

The table lists this clonotype with many counts. V usage is TRBV12-3 or TRBV12-4 and J usage is TRBJ1-6; a weak D match, TRBD1 (6 bases). CDR3 length equals 16 residues. Trimming left V 1 base short and J 7 bases short, with 14 bases between. CDR3 region: CASSLGGPGFNSPLHF. In nucleotides, the CDR3 is TGTGCCAGCAGTTTAGGGGGGCCAGGCTTCAATTCACCCCTCCACTTT.

This clonotype was picked up many times. The chain couples TRBV5-6 to TRBJ2-1, with 10 bases lining up with TRBD2. Trimming removed 4 bases from V and 4 bases from J; junction bases left unmatched: 8. This CDR3 contains 16 residues. CDR1 and CDR2 (germline): SGHDT, YYEEEE. The CDR3 loop is CASSERGGPNYNEQFF. The CDR3 nucleotides read TGTGCCAGCAGCGAGCGGGGGGGCCCTAATTACAATGAGCAGTTCTTC.

Of note for this clonotype: A much larger clone lies one base from this, so it may be a read error. V is TRBV20-1 and J is TRBJ1-1; a weak D match, TRBD1 (5 bases). Germline V CDR1 and CDR2: DFQATT, SNEGSKA (reference sequence). This CDR3 spans 15 amino acids. The CDR3 nucleotides read TGCTGTGCTCCCCGACGGGGGGTCATGAACACTGAAGCTTTCTTT. This gives the protein CCAPRRGVMNTEAFF.

This clonotype was observed many times. J is TRBJ2-3 and V is TRBV24-1; possible D gene TRBD1, 5 bases. CDR3 length: 11 amino acids. Trimming took off 9 bases at V and 5 bases at J, with 8 bases between the two ends. The germline V gene encodes CDR1 KGHDR and CDR2 SFDVKD. The chain's CDR3 is CATAQGDTQYF. The CDR3 DNA is TGTGCCACCGCCCAGGGAGATACGCAGTATTTT.

The chain links TRBV20-1 to TRBJ2-5; TRBD1 agrees at 8 bases. Trimming removed 0 bases from V and 4 bases from J; junction bases left unmatched: 7. Per germline, CDR1 DFQATT and CDR2 SNEGSKA (reference sequence). This CDR3 is built from 15 residues. CDR3 region: CSARDGQGARETQYF. As DNA, the CDR3 is TGCAGTGCTAGAGACGGACAGGGAGCGCGAGAGACCCAGTACTTC.

The sample holds many counts of this clonotype. The chain carries TRBV29-1 and TRBJ1-2, with D unclear. Germline CDR1 reads SQVTM; CDR2 reads ANQGSEA. V lost 3 bases, J lost 8 bases, and 10 bases lay in between. The CDR3 consists of 11 residues. DNA of the CDR3: TGCAGCGTTGATCAGCGGGTCGGCTACACCTTC. It yields the protein CSVDQRVGYTF.

This clonotype showed up just a few times. The V gene is TRBV7-3, the J gene TRBJ2-7; 8 bases line up with TRBD1. Germline values: CDR1 SGHTA, CDR2 FQGTGA. CDR3 length: 13 amino acids. Losses at the gene ends were 2 bases for V and 6 bases for J; bases not matched to a gene: 3. CDR3 protein: CASSLATGVEQYF. DNA for the CDR3: TGTGCCAGCAGCTTAGCGACAGGGGTCGAGCAGTACTTC.

The rearrangement uses TRBV28 and TRBJ1-4; D call uncertain. Trimming left V 5 bases short and J 12 bases short, with 16 bases between. Germline assignment: CDR1 MDHEN and CDR2 SYDVKM. The CDR3 sequence is 13 residues long. This chain's CDR3 is CASSRRWILQLFF. In DNA form, the CDR3 reads TGTGCCAGCAGTCGAAGGTGGATATTACAACTGTTTTTT.